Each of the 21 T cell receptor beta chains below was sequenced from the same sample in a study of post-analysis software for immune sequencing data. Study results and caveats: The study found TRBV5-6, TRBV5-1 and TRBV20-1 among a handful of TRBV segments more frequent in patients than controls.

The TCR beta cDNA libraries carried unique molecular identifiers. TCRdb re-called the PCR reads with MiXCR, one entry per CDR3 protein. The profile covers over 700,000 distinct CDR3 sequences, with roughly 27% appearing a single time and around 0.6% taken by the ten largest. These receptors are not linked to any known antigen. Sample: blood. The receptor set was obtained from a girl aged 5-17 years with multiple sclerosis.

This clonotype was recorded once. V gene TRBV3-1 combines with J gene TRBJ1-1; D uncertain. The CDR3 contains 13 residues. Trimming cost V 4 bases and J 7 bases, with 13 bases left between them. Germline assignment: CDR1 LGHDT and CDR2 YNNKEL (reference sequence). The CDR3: CASSPRVGVEAFF. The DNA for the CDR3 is TGTGCCAGCAGCCCTCGGGTCGGGGTTGAAGCTTTCTTT.

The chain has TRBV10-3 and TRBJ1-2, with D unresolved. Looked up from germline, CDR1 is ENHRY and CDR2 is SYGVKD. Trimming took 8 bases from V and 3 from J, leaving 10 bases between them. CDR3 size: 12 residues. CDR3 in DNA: TGTGCCATCCCCGGGGAGGACTATGGCTACACCTTC. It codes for CAIPGEDYGYTF.

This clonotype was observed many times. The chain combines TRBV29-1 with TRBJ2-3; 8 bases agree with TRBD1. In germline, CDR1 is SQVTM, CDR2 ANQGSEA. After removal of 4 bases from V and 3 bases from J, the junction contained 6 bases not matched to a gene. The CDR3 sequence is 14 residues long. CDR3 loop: CSVGTQGATDTQYF. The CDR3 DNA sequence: TGCAGCGTTGGAACGCAGGGGGCGACAGATACGCAGTATTTT.

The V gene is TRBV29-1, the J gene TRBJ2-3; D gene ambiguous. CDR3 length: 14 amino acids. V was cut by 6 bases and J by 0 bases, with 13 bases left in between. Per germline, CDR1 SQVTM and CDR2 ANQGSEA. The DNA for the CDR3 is TGCAGCGTCGGACCTTTCACTAGCACAGATACGCAGTATTTT. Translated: CSVGPFTSTDTQYF.

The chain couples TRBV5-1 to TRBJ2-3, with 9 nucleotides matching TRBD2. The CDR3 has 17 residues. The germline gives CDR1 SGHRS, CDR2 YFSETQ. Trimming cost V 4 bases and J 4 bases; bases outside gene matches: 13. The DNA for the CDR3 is TGCGCCAGCAGCCTTCGGACTAGCGAGAGTACCGCAGATACGCAGTATTTT. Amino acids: CASSLRTSESTADTQYF. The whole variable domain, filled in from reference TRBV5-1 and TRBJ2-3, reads KAGVTQTPRYLIKTRGQQVTLSCSPISGHRSVSWYQQTPGQGLQFLFEYFSETQRNKGNFPGRFSGRQFSNSRSEMNVSTLELGDSALYLCASSLRTSESTADTQYFGPGTRLTVL.

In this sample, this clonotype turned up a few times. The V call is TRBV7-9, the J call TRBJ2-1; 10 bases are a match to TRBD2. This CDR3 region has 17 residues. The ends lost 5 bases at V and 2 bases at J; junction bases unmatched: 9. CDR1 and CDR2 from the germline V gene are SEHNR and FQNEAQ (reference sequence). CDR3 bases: TGTGCCAGCAGCCAAAATCTAGCGGGAGCGACCTACAATGAGCAGTTCTTC. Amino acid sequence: CASSQNLAGATYNEQFF.

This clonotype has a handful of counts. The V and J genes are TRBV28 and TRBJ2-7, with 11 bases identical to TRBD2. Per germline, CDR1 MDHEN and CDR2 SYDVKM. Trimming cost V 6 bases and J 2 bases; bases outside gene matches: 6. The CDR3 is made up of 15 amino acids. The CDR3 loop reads CASRDPLAGAYEQYF. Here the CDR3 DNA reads TGTGCCAGCAGAGACCCACTAGCGGGAGCCTACGAGCAGTACTTC.

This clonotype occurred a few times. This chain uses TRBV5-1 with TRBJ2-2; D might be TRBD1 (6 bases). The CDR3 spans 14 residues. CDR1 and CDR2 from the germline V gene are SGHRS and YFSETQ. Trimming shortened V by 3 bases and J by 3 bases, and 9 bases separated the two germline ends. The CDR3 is CASSSGVDTGELFF. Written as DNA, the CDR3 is TGCGCCAGCAGCTCAGGGGTCGACACCGGGGAGCTGTTTTTT.

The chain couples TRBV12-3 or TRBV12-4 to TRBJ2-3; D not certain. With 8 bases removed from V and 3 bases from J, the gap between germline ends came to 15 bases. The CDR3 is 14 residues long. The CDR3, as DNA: TGTGCCAGCCGCGGCCTCCACCTTACAGATACGCAGTATTTT. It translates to CASRGLHLTDTQYF.

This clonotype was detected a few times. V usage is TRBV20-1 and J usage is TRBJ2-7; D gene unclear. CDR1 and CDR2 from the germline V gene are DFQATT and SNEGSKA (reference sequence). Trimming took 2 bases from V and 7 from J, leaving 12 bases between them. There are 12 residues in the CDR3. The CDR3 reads CSARSWMGEQYF. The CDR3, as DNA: TGCAGTGCTAGATCCTGGATGGGAGAGCAGTACTTC.

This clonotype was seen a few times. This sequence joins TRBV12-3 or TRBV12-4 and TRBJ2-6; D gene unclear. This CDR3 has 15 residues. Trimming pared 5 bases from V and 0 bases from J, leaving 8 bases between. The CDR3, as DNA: TGTGCCAGCAGTCTAACAGTCTCTGGGGCCAACGTCCTGACTTTC. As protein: CASSLTVSGANVLTF.

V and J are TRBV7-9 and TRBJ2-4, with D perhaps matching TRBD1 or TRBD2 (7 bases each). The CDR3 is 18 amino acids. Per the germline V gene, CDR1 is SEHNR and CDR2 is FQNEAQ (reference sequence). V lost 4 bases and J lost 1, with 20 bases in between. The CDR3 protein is CASSSTGRAEIAKNIQYF. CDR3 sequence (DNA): TGTGCCAGCAGCTCGACAGGGAGGGCGGAGATTGCCAAAAACATTCAGTACTTC. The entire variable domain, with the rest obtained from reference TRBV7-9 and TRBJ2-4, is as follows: DTGVSQNPRHKITKRGQNVTFRCDPISEHNRLYWYRQTLGQGPEFLTYFQNEAQLEKSRLLSDRFSAERPKGSFSTLEIQRTEQGDSAMYLCASSSTGRAEIAKNIQYFGAGTRLSVL.

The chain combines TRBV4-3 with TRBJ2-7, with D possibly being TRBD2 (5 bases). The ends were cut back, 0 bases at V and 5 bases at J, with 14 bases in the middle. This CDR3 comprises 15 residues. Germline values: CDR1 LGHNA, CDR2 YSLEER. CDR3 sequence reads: CASSQEPRAKDEQYF. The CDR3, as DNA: TGCGCCAGCAGCCAAGAACCGAGGGCTAAGGACGAGCAGTACTTC.

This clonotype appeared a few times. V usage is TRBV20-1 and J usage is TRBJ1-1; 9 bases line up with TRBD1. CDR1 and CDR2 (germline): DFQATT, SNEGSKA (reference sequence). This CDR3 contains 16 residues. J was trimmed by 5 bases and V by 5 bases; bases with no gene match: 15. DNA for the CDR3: TGCAGTGCTGAGGACGCCGGGACAGGGATGCGGACTGAAGCTTTCTTT. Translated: CSAEDAGTGMRTEAFF.

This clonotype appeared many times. The chain's CDR3 is CSARGTGDYEQYF. DNA for the CDR3: TGCAGTGCTAGAGGGACAGGCGATTACGAGCAGTACTTC. The chain couples TRBV20-1 to TRBJ2-7; TRBD1 matches 7 bases. Germline V CDR1 and CDR2: DFQATT, SNEGSKA (reference sequence). Losses at the gene ends were 1 base for V and 4 bases for J; bases not matched to a gene: 4. The CDR3 is 13 amino acids.

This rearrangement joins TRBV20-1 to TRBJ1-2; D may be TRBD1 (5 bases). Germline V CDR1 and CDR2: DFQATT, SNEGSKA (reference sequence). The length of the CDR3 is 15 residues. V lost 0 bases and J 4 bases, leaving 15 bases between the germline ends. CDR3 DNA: TGCAGTGCTAGAGATCCGGGGCAGGGATGCTATGGCTACACCTTC. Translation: CSARDPGQGCYGYTF.

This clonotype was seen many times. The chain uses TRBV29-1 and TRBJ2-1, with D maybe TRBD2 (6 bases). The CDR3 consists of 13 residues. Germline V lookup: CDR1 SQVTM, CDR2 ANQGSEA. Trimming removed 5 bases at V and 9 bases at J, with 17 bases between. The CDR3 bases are TGCAGCGTTTGTTTATTAGTGGGGGGTGAGCAGTTCTTC. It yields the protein CSVCLLVGGEQFF.

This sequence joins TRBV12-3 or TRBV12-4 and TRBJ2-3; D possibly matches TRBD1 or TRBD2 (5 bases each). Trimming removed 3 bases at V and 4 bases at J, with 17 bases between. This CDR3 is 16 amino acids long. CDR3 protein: CASSFPGSMGADTQYF. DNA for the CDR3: TGTGCCAGCAGTTTTCCTGGGAGTATGGGGGCAGATACGCAGTATTTT.

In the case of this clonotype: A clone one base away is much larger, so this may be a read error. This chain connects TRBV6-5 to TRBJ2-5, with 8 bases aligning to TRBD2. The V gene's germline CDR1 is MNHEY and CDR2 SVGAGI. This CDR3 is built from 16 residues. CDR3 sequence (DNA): TGTGCCTGCAGTCCCGGGACTAGTTGGGGAAAAGAGACCCAGTACTTC. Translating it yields CACSPGTSWGKETQYF.

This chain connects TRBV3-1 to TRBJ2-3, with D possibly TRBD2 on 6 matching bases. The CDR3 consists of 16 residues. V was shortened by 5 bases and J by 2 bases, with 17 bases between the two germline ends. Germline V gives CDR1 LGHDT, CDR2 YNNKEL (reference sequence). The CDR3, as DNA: TGTGCCAGCAGCTGGGCACGCGGGGCCTACACAGATACGCAGTATTTT. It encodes CASSWARGAYTDTQYF.

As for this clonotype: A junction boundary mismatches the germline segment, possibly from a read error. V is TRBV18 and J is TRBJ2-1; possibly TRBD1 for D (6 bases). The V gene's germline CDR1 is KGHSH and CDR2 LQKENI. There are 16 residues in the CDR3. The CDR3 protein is CASSPQQGRAYNERFF. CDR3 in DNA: TGTGCCAGCTCACCTCAACAGGGTCGGGCCTACAATGAGCGGTTCTTC.